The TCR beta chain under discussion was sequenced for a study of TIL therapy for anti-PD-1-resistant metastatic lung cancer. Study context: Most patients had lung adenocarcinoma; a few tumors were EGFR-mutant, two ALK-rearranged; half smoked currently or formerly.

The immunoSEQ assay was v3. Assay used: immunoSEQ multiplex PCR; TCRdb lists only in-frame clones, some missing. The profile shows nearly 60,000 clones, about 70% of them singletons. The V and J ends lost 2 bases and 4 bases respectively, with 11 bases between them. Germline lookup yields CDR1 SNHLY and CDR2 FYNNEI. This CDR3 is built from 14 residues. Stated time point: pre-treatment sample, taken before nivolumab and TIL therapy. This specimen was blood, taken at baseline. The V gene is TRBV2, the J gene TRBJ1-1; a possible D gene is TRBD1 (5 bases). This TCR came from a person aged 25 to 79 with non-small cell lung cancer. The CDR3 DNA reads TGTGCCAGCAGTGAACAGGGTACCGGCACTGAAGCTTTCTTT. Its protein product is CASSEQGTGTEAFF.